Listed here are 5 T cell receptor beta chains from one sample, sequenced in a study of T cell responses to AZD1222 COVID-19 vaccine. Method: immunoSEQ multiplex PCR; TCRdb's copy keeps in-frame clones and lacks some. The table records approximately 110,000 clones, 65% to 90% of them present only once. The starting material was peripheral blood, obtained on day 0 of AZD1222 vaccination. These receptors came from an adult in good health.

This chain uses TRBV7-9 with TRBJ2-2, with D possibly called TRBD1 or TRBD2 (5 bases each). The CDR3 covers 16 residues. V gave up 3 bases and J gave up 2 bases, with 13 bases separating them. Germline V gives CDR1 SEHNR, CDR2 FQNEAQ (reference sequence). The CDR3 protein is CASSFGAGGNTGELFF. As DNA, the CDR3 is TGTGCCAGCAGCTTCGGGGCAGGCGGAAACACCGGGGAGCTGTTTTTT.

The V and J genes are TRBV2 and TRBJ2-7; 9 bases line up with TRBD1. The germline gives CDR1 SNHLY, CDR2 FYNNEI. This CDR3 spans 15 amino acids. After removal of 5 bases from V and 3 bases from J, the junction contained 8 bases not matched to a gene. The CDR3 DNA reads TGTGCCAGCAGTCGGGGACAGGGCAGAGGCTACGAGCAGTACTTC. Translation: CASSRGQGRGYEQYF.

The rearrangement links TRBV7-3 to TRBJ2-1; TRBD2 might be the D (6 bases). V was pared by 5 bases and J by 6 bases, with 11 bases between. Germline CDR1 is SGHTA and CDR2 is FQGTGA. The CDR3 has 13 amino acids. The CDR3 loop reads CASSRPGVNEQFF. The CDR3 bases are TGTGCCAGCAGCCGTCCGGGGGTCAATGAGCAGTTCTTC. The full variable domain, in which reference TRBV7-3 and TRBJ2-1 provide the parts outside the CDR3, is GAGVSQTPSNKVTEKGKYVELRCDPISGHTALYWYRQSLGQGPEFLIYFQGTGAADDSGLPNDRFFAVRPEGSVSTLKIQRTERGDSAVYLCASSRPGVNEQFFGPGTRLTVL.

This clone is a singleton in its sample. The chain is built from TRBV29-1 and TRBJ1-2, with 10 bases fitting TRBD1. Trimming removed 6 bases from V and 7 bases from J; junction bases left unmatched: 11. Germline values: CDR1 SQVTM, CDR2 ANQGSEA. This CDR3 is built from 14 residues. For the CDR3, the DNA is TGCAGCGTCCGCGGGACAGGGGCTAGCGGTGGCTACACCTTC. Translated: CSVRGTGASGGYTF.

This clone was seen a single time. The gene calls are TRBV14 and TRBJ2-7; 7 bases map to TRBD2. CDR3 length equals 16 residues. V gave up 3 bases and J gave up 4 bases; unmatched junction bases: 12. CDR1 and CDR2 (germline): SGHDN, FVKESK. CDR3 in amino acids: CASSHGRRDGNYEQYF. CDR3 nucleotides: TGTGCCAGCAGCCACGGGAGGAGGGATGGGAATTACGAGCAGTACTTC.